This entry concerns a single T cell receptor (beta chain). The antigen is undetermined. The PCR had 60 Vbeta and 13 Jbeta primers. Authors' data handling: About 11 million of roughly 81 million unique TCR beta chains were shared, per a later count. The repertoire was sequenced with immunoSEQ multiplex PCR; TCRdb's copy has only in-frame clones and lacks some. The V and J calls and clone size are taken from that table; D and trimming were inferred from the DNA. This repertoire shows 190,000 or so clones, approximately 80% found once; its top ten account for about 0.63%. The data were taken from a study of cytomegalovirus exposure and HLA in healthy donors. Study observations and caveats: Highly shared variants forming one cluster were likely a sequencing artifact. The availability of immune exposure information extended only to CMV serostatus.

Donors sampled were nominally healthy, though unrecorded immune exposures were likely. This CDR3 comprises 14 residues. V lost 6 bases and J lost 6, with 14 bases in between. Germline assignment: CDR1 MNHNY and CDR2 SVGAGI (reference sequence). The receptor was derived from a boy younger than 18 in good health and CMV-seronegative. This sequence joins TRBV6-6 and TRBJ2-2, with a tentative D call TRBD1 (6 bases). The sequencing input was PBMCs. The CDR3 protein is CASRSQGIAGELFF. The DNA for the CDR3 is TGTGCCAGCAGGTCGCAGGGGATCGCCGGGGAGCTGTTTTTT.